This TCR beta chain was observed in a study of cytomegalovirus exposure and HLA in healthy donors. Study overall: The 500 to 750 first-cohort repertoires and the 95 to 150 validation repertoires shared the same platform, a later analysis reported. Study outcomes and limitations: Subsequent analysis revealed that first-cohort TCR clusters tended to co-occur in the roughly 120 validation repertoires. Reports credit the classifier with highly specific, highly sensitive diagnosis of cytomegalovirus status.

The protocol was immunoSEQ multiplex PCR, while the TCRdb copy is restricted to in-frame clones and leaves out a portion. This table has tens of thousands of clones, roughly 89% appearing once. Details on this clone: Its specificity is unknown.

The germline V gene encodes CDR1 LNHNV and CDR2 YYDKDF (reference sequence). The CDR3 consists of 15 residues. V lost 0 bases and J lost 6; bases outside the gene matches: 2. Sequenced sample: PBMCs. The sequence came from a woman under 30 in good health and CMV-seropositive. The V and J genes are TRBV15 and TRBJ2-1; 10 nucleotides line up with TRBD1. The CDR3 reads CATSRDRTGGNEQFF. CDR3 DNA: TGTGCCACCAGCAGAGACAGGACAGGGGGCAATGAGCAGTTCTTC.